The rows below give T cell receptor beta chains drawn from one sample of a study of T-cell memory formation after mild COVID-19. TCRdb reprocessed the 5' RACE reads via MiXCR and lists one record per CDR3 protein. This sample has roughly 160,000 distinct CDR3 sequences, with 13% found just once. Sequencing was done on a sample of PBMCs or a T cell subset sorted from them (not recorded which). These receptors were obtained from a young man who had mild COVID-19 (a few samples of this study predate the infection). Cell type and time point are not known. Each CDR3 is given without its conserved first and last residue. Each record gives: CDR3 protein, V gene, J gene.

ASSYRASGTGTQY	TRBV6-5	TRBJ2-5
CSGRQLQETQY	TRBV7-2	TRBJ2-5
ASSVRLQETQY	TRBV2	TRBJ2-5
SARDPAGSDEKLF	TRBV20-1	TRBJ1-4
ASSSPGRNLFSTDTQY	TRBV6-2/TRBV6-3	TRBJ2-3
ASSPDPYNEQF	TRBV7-9	TRBJ2-1
ASSPVQTSGANVLT	TRBV18	TRBJ2-6
SARKQGGQETQY	TRBV20-1	TRBJ2-5
ASSLRQGSDTQY	TRBV7-3	TRBJ2-3
ASSRGPGVGTHEQF	TRBV14	TRBJ2-1
ASSSLGQGAMMGELF	TRBV7-9	TRBJ2-2
ASSRDYGGYNEQF	TRBV5-1	TRBJ2-1
ASSLKVPGRLF	TRBV12-3/TRBV12-4	TRBJ2-2
ASSLGRTKTNTEAF	TRBV7-9	TRBJ1-1
SVLGTVTDTQY	TRBV29-1	TRBJ2-3
ASSLQLVEETQY	TRBV5-1	TRBJ2-5
ASSYSLDRGYT	TRBV6-5	TRBJ1-2
ASSLVGGGNEQF	TRBV7-2	TRBJ2-1
ASSSGRGEGETQY	TRBV5-1	TRBJ2-5
SVEGSSNTGELF	TRBV29-1	TRBJ2-2
ASSLVTRAGARTGELF	TRBV7-8	TRBJ2-2
ASSLIDGGNTIY	TRBV5-1	TRBJ1-3
ASSVGQGTYEQY	TRBV12-3/TRBV12-4	TRBJ2-7
ASSSRSDTGELF	TRBV7-9	TRBJ2-2
SVEHLLGETQY	TRBV29-1	TRBJ2-5
ASSSGGAKDTQY	TRBV7-2	TRBJ2-3
ASTSQGQANTGELF	TRBV12-3/TRBV12-4	TRBJ2-2
ASSYSIGGTGYT	TRBV6-5	TRBJ1-2
ASSFAGENEKLF	TRBV12-3/TRBV12-4	TRBJ1-4
ASSLLLTVYGYT	TRBV12-3/TRBV12-4	TRBJ1-2
ASSLDGARGYT	TRBV7-2	TRBJ1-2
ASSGQAGGLETQY	TRBV7-2	TRBJ2-5
ASSREGTATVVGQY	TRBV4-1	TRBJ2-7
ASSPGTSGQETQY	TRBV7-9	TRBJ2-5
SVRPSGGEQY	TRBV29-1	TRBJ2-7
ASSALVRAGGTEAF	TRBV28	TRBJ1-1
ASSRAGGGTEAF	TRBV7-8	TRBJ1-1
ASSPPPEANVLT	TRBV18	TRBJ2-6
ASSPERDQPQH	TRBV10-2	TRBJ1-5
ASSFLPSTGLYGYT	TRBV7-2	TRBJ1-2
ASSGTSYEQY	TRBV5-6	TRBJ2-7
ASSSTGSSGNTIY	TRBV5-6	TRBJ1-3
ASSPFREAF	TRBV6-6	TRBJ1-1
ASSDNYGYT	TRBV9	TRBJ1-2
ASPGTGNTEAF	TRBV5-6	TRBJ1-1
SARWGREWGQY	TRBV20-1	TRBJ2-3
ASSPGQTNTIY	TRBV18	TRBJ1-3
ASSFWGGGLPGDEQF	TRBV12-3/TRBV12-4	TRBJ2-1
ASSAYRLSTNEKLF	TRBV5-6	TRBJ1-4
ASSGPPGDQPQH	TRBV9	TRBJ1-5
ASSPWTGRDEKLF	TRBV5-5	TRBJ1-4
ASSSTGLAGGYNEQF	TRBV7-3	TRBJ2-1
ASGGSSSGNTIY	TRBV12-3/TRBV12-4	TRBJ1-3
ACPARGYGYT	TRBV30	TRBJ1-2
ASSPLGDSNQPQH	TRBV18	TRBJ1-5